The 13 T cell receptor beta chains given below trace back to one sample, sequenced in a study of Tregs in tolerant kidney transplant recipients. Sequencing used immunoSEQ multiplex PCR; TCRdb keeps in-frame clones, though not all of them. The sample includes about 94,000 clones, more than 85% of them seen just once. The sample was CD4+ T cells from blood, taken before the transplant. Source of these receptors: a human donor who received a combined kidney and bone marrow transplant.

The gene calls are TRBV6-5 and TRBJ1-2; 7 nucleotides match TRBD1. The CDR3 is 16 amino acids. Germline trimming cut 0 bases from V and 4 bases from J; bases unmatched to any gene: 8. The germline gives CDR1 MNHEY, CDR2 SVGAGI. The CDR3 DNA is TGTGCCAGCAGTTACTCGAGAGGGGGCGCGGGCTATGGCTACACCTTC. Its protein is CASSYSRGGAGYGYTF.

V is TRBV6-1 and J is TRBJ2-3; a weak D match, TRBD2 (6 bases). The germline V gene has CDR1 MNHNS and CDR2 SASEGT. This CDR3 comprises 15 residues. Trimming stripped 8 bases from V and 4 bases from J, with 19 bases between. The CDR3 reads CASAGLTRSPDTQYF. The CDR3 region has the DNA TGTGCCAGCGCCGGACTGACTAGGTCCCCAGATACGCAGTATTTT.

The genes are TRBV5-1 and TRBJ1-2; 8 bases align to TRBD1. V lost 5 bases to trimming and J lost 6 bases; unmatched junction nucleotides: 9. This CDR3 comprises 14 residues. Germline V lookup: CDR1 SGHRS, CDR2 YFSETQ. Here the CDR3 DNA reads TGCGCCAGCAGAGTTGGGACAGGAGATGATGGCTACACCTTC. This sequence encodes CASRVGTGDDGYTF.

CDR3 sequence: CASRWDFSNQPQHF. The CDR3 region has the DNA TGTGCCAGCAGGTGGGACTTTAGCAATCAGCCCCAGCATTTT. The rearrangement links TRBV2 to TRBJ1-5, with D perhaps matching TRBD1 (5 bases). The germline gives CDR1 SNHLY, CDR2 FYNNEI. The CDR3 is 14 amino acids. V lost 6 bases to trimming and J lost 0 bases, with 9 bases between them.

The CDR3 loop is CASSLGGFPYGYTF. DNA of the CDR3: TGTGCCAGCAGTTTAGGGGGTTTTCCCTATGGCTACACCTTC. V is TRBV6-5 and J is TRBJ1-2, with D possibly matching TRBD1 (6 bases). The germline CDR1 and CDR2 sequences are MNHEY and SVGAGI. The CDR3 loop spans 14 amino acids. The V gene lost 4 bases and the J gene lost 4 bases, with 13 bases spanning the gap.

V usage is TRBV19 and J usage is TRBJ2-2; D perhaps matches TRBD1 (5 bases). The CDR3 spans 14 residues. Trimming took 0 bases from V and 6 from J, leaving 8 bases between them. Germline CDR1 is LNHDA and CDR2 is SQIVND (reference sequence). CDR3 sequence (DNA): TGTGCCAGTAGTATAGACTGGGGCCCCGGGGAGCTGTTTTTT. It is translated as CASSIDWGPGELFF.

The chain links TRBV5-6 to TRBJ2-5; 14 bases agree with TRBD2. Trimming took 4 bases from V and 5 from J; bases not matched to a gene: 10. In germline, CDR1 is SGHDT, CDR2 YYEEEE. CDR3 length equals 17 residues. Here the CDR3 reads CASSLRLAGGPGETQYF. CDR3 coding DNA: TGTGCCAGCAGCCTGCGACTAGCGGGGGGGCCAGGGGAGACCCAGTACTTC.

The chain has TRBV6-1 and TRBJ2-2; TRBD1 matches at 7 bases. The CDR3 spans 15 residues. In germline, CDR1 is MNHNS, CDR2 SASEGT. V was clipped by 4 bases and J by 5 bases; unmatched bases: 7. CDR3 sequence reads: CASSGRRQGTGELFF. The CDR3 coding sequence is TGTGCCAGCAGTGGGCGGAGACAGGGTACCGGGGAGCTGTTTTTT.

This chain uses TRBV4-3 with TRBJ1-3; no clear D. V was cut by 0 bases and J by 4 bases, with 13 bases left in between. This CDR3 has 16 residues. Per germline, CDR1 LGHNA and CDR2 YSLEER. DNA for the CDR3: TGCGCCAGCAGCCAAGACCGGGGTCACCAGGGAAACACCATATATTTT. Its protein product is CASSQDRGHQGNTIYF.

V and J are TRBV10-3 and TRBJ1-1, with TRBD1 matching 7 bases. Germline V gene lookup returns CDR1 ENHRY and CDR2 SYGVKD. The junction had 4 bases not matched to a gene; V was cut back by 6 bases and J by 0 bases. The CDR3 has 14 residues. The CDR3 DNA reads as TGTGCCATCAGGAGAGGGGGCGTGAACACTGAAGCTTTCTTT. Translating it yields CAIRRGGVNTEAFF.

The rearrangement links TRBV30 to TRBJ1-4; no clear D. This CDR3 spans 12 amino acids. Deletions cut 5 bases from V and 4 bases from J, with 8 bases between. Germline values: CDR1 GTSNPN, CDR2 SVGIG (reference sequence). The CDR3 region is CAWERNNEKLFF. CDR3 coding DNA: TGTGCCTGGGAGAGGAATAATGAAAAACTGTTTTTT.

The chain combines TRBV7-2 with TRBJ2-1, with D possibly being TRBD1 (7 bases). Trimming stripped 1 base from V and 10 bases from J, with 20 bases between. This CDR3 region has 16 residues. Germline V gives CDR1 SGHTA, CDR2 FQGNSA. DNA of the CDR3: TGTGCCAGCAGCTTAGTTGTTGGGGTAGCAGGGGGGGAGCAGTTCTTC. This sequence encodes CASSLVVGVAGGEQFF.

This clone is a singleton in its sample. The chain links TRBV15 to TRBJ2-5; TRBD2 matches at 7 bases. The J segment lost 4 bases and the V segment lost 0 bases, leaving 5 bases of the junction unmatched. CDR1 is LNHNV and CDR2 is YYDKDF in the germline V gene (reference sequence). The CDR3 runs to 15 residues. The CDR3 loop reads CATSRDGSGAETQYF. The CDR3 DNA is TGTGCCACCAGCAGAGATGGGAGCGGGGCAGAGACCCAGTACTTC. Combining the CDR3 with reference TRBV15 and TRBJ2-5 gives the whole variable domain DAMVIQNPRYQVTQFGKPVTLSCSQTLNHNVMYWYQQKSSQAPKLLFHYYDKDFNNEADTPDNFQSRRPNTSFCFLDIRSPGLGDTAMYLCATSRDGSGAETQYFGPGTRLLVL.